This TCR beta chain was captured by sequencing in a study of T cell responses to AZD1222 COVID-19 vaccine. Assay used: immunoSEQ multiplex PCR; TCRdb lists only in-frame clones, some missing. The sample carries some 140,000 clones, roughly 90% recorded once. Points on this clone: The antigen is unknown.

Broader study findings: Most donors were white British and more were female, and clonal diversity was possibly underestimated. Repertoire sampling was restricted to post-peak T cell response timepoints.

This receptor was taken from an adult in good health. The specimen was peripheral blood, collected on day 0 of AZD1222 vaccination.

CDR3 DNA: TGTGCCAGCTCAAGACGGTCTTCTAGCGGGAACAATGAGCAGTTCTTC. This translates into CASSRRSSSGNNEQFF. The chain carries TRBV18 and TRBJ2-1; 9 bases agree with TRBD2. The CDR3 spans 16 residues. V lost 5 bases, J lost 5 bases, and 10 bases stayed unmatched. Per germline, CDR1 KGHSH and CDR2 LQKENI.